These 8 T cell receptor beta chains were sequenced from one sample in a study of blood T cell repertoires in COVID-19. Libraries were prepared by immunoSEQ multiplex PCR; TCRdb keeps only in-frame clonotypes and omits some of them. Found here are around 100,000 clones, 65% to 75% of them singletons; the top ten hold approximately 6.2%. Sequenced input: peripheral blood. Receptors were obtained from a man older than 75 with acute or convalescent COVID-19.

The V call is TRBV24-1, the J call TRBJ1-1; 8 nucleotides line up with TRBD1. The CDR3 runs 14 residues. The germline V gene has CDR1 KGHDR and CDR2 SFDVKD. The V segment lost 9 bases and the J segment 4 bases; nucleotides outside the gene matches: 9. The CDR3 bases are TGTGCCACCGGGACAGGAGGGGAGGTCACTGAAGCTTTCTTT. Protein: CATGTGGEVTEAFF.

The chain couples TRBV25-1 to TRBJ2-5; D not certain. The CDR3 extends over 16 amino acids. Germline CDR1 is MGHDK and CDR2 is SYGVNS. Trimming shortened V by 1 base and J by 4 bases, and 16 bases separated the two germline ends. The CDR3 region is CASSEFFFGGSETQYF. The CDR3 nucleotides are TGTGCCAGCAGTGAATTCTTTTTTGGCGGCTCAGAGACCCAGTACTTC.

The gene calls are TRBV27 and TRBJ2-7, with TRBD2 identical over 11 bases. From germline, CDR1 is MNHEY and CDR2 SMNVEV (reference sequence). This CDR3 is 15 amino acids long. The J segment lost 4 bases and the V segment lost 2 bases, leaving 4 bases of the junction unmatched. In DNA, the CDR3 is TGTGCCAGCAGTTTAAAACCTAGCGGGGGGTACGAGCAGTACTTC. Protein: CASSLKPSGGYEQYF.

DNA of the CDR3: TGTGCCAGCAGCCTAATCGGGCAGGGGGTTTCACCCCTCCACTTT. It translates to CASSLIGQGVSPLHF. V is TRBV7-8 and J is TRBJ1-6, with 7 bases fitting TRBD1. The V segment lost 5 bases and the J segment 9 bases; nucleotides outside the gene matches: 10. The CDR3 has 15 amino acids. The germline V gene has CDR1 SGHVS and CDR2 FQNEAQ.

CDR3 sequence reads: CASSQGGEPSSGANVLTF. The CDR3 nucleotides read TGTGCCAGCAGCCAGGGAGGGGAACCGAGCTCTGGGGCCAACGTCCTGACTTTC. The genes are TRBV3-1 (or the pseudogene TRBV3-2) and TRBJ2-6, with 7 bases aligning to TRBD2. J lost 0 bases, V lost 3 bases, and 8 bases had no gene match. Germline V gives CDR1 LGHDT, CDR2 YNNKEL (reference sequence). The CDR3 is 18 amino acids.

This sequence joins TRBV4-3 and TRBJ2-7; 8 nucleotides line up with TRBD2. Trimming took 0 bases from V and 0 from J; bases not matched to a gene: 4. The germline V gene encodes CDR1 LGHNA and CDR2 YSLEER. This CDR3 is 16 amino acids long. The CDR3, as DNA: TGCGCCAGCAGCCAAGACCGACTAGCGAGCTCCTACGAGCAGTACTTC. Translation: CASSQDRLASSYEQYF.

This chain's CDR3 is CATSPRQGLQETQYF. The CDR3 DNA is TGTGCCACCAGCCCACGACAGGGACTTCAAGAGACCCAGTACTTC. This sequence joins TRBV15 and TRBJ2-5, with D maybe TRBD1 (7 bases). This CDR3 has 15 amino acids. Between the trimmed V and J ends, which lost 5 bases and 2 bases, there was a span of 15 bases. CDR1 LNHNV and CDR2 YYDKDF come from the germline V gene (reference sequence).

The rearrangement joins TRBV4-1 to TRBJ1-5; D is perhaps TRBD1 (5 bases). The germline gives CDR1 MGHRA, CDR2 YSYEKL. V was cut by 0 bases and J by 4 bases, with 16 bases left in between. This CDR3 has 17 residues. CDR3: CASSQEGGRAANQPQHF. In nucleotides, the CDR3 is TGCGCCAGCAGCCAAGAGGGGGGTAGGGCAGCGAATCAGCCCCAGCATTTT.